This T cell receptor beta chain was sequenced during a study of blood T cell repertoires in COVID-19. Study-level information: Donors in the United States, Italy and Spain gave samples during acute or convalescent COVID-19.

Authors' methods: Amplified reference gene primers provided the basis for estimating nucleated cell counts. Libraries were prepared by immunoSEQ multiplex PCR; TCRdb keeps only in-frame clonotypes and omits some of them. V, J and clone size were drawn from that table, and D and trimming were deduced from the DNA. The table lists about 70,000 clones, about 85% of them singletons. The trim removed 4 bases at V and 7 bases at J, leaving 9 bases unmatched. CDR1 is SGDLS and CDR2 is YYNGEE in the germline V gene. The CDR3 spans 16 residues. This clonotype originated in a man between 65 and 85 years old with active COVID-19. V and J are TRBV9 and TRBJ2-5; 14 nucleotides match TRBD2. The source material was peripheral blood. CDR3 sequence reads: CASSPRLAGGPGTQYF. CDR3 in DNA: TGTGCCAGCAGCCCCAGACTAGCGGGAGGGCCAGGGACCCAGTACTTC.